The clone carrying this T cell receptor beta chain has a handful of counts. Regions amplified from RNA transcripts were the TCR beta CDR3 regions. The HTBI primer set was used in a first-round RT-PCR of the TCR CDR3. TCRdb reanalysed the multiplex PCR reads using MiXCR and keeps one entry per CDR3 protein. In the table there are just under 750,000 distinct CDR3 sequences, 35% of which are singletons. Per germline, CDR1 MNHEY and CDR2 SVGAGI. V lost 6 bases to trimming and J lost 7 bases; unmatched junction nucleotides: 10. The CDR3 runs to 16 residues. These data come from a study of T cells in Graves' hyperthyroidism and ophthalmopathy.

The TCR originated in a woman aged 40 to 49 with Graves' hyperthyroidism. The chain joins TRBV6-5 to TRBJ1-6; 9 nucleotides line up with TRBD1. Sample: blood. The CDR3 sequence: CASRPDGTGINSPLHF. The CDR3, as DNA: TGTGCCAGCAGACCTGACGGGACAGGGATAAATTCACCCCTCCACTTT.